The next 9 T cell receptor beta chains were all read from a single sample in a study of blood T cell repertoires in COVID-19. The assay was immunoSEQ multiplex PCR, and TCRdb's table has in-frame clones only and misses some. The data hold 350,000 or so clones, with 90% observed a single time. The sample consisted of peripheral blood. The receptors originated from a man in his late teens or twenties with active or convalescent COVID-19.

The chain recombines TRBV11-2 with TRBJ2-7; D possibly corresponds to TRBD1 (5 bases). Germline lookup yields CDR1 SGHAT and CDR2 FQNNGV. The CDR3 length is 15 residues. V lost 6 bases, J lost 2 bases, and 17 bases lay in between. DNA of the CDR3: TGTGCCAGCAGTCTGGAAAGACAGAATACCTACGAGCAGTACTTC. Translated: CASSLERQNTYEQYF.

V and J are TRBV19 and TRBJ1-5; 10 nucleotides match TRBD1. Germline-derived CDR1 and CDR2 are LNHDA and SQIVND (reference sequence). The CDR3 is 17 amino acids. Trimming cost V 7 bases and J 2 bases; bases outside gene matches: 11. The CDR3 here is CASTPTTGGFGNQPQHF. The CDR3 bases are TGTGCCAGTACCCCGACGACAGGGGGCTTCGGCAATCAGCCCCAGCATTTT. The variable domain in full, with the rest retrieved from reference TRBV19 and TRBJ1-5, is DGGITQSPKYLFRKEGQNVTLSCEQNLNHDAMYWYRQDPGQGLRLIYYSQIVNDFQKGDIAEGYSVSREKKESFPLTVTSAQKNPTAFYLCASTPTTGGFGNQPQHFGDGTRLSIL.

The chain has TRBV4-3 and TRBJ2-5; 9 positions match TRBD1. The CDR3 consists of 15 residues. From germline, CDR1 is LGHNA and CDR2 YSLEER. V lost 1 base, J lost 0 bases, and 0 bases stayed unmatched. The CDR3 nucleotides read TGCGCCAGCAGCCAAGGGGACAGGGACCAAGAGACCCAGTACTTC. As protein: CASSQGDRDQETQYF.

This chain uses TRBV5-6 with TRBJ2-2, with D maybe TRBD2 (6 bases). Trimming took 0 bases from V and 5 from J, leaving 11 bases between them. In germline, CDR1 is SGHDT, CDR2 YYEEEE. CDR3 length: 15 residues. The CDR3 region is CASSLVGGRTGELFF. DNA for the CDR3: TGTGCCAGCAGCTTGGTCGGGGGTCGGACCGGGGAGCTGTTTTTT. The entire variable domain, with the rest obtained from reference TRBV5-6 and TRBJ2-2, is as follows: DAGVTQSPTHLIKTRGQQVTLRCSPKSGHDTVSWYQQALGQGPQFIFQYYEEEERQRGNFPDRFSGHQFPNYSSELNVNALLLGDSALYLCASSLVGGRTGELFFGEGSRLTVL.

V gene TRBV28 combines with J gene TRBJ1-2; the D gene is possibly TRBD1 (5 bases). CDR3 length: 13 amino acids. CDR1 is MDHEN, CDR2 SYDVKM, per germline. The ends were cut back, 8 bases at V and 4 bases at J, with 14 bases in the middle. As DNA, the CDR3 is TGTGCCAGCGTCCCCCCAGGGCCCTATGGCTACACCTTC. This encodes CASVPPGPYGYTF.

This clone was seen a few times. The CDR3 nucleotides are TGTGCCAGCAGCCAAGATTCAGGGGTTAGCAATCAGCCCCAGCATTTT. This codes for CASSQDSGVSNQPQHF. The J gene is TRBJ1-5, the V gene TRBV4-2, with D maybe TRBD1 (6 bases). V was clipped by 0 bases and J by 0 bases, with 9 bases between them. The CDR3 contains 16 residues. Germline CDR1 reads LGHNA; CDR2 reads YNFKEQ.

The CDR3 DNA follows: TGTGCCAGCAGCTCGGACAGTATGTCACCCCTCCACTTT. Encoded protein: CASSSDSMSPLHF. The rearrangement joins TRBV7-2 to TRBJ1-6; D is possibly TRBD1 (6 bases). This CDR3 is 13 amino acids long. V was shortened by 4 bases and J by 10 bases, with 11 bases between the two germline ends. Germline V gives CDR1 SGHTA, CDR2 FQGNSA.

The chain combines TRBV9 with TRBJ2-7, with 9 bases matching TRBD2. The CDR3 loop spans 14 amino acids. Germline CDR1 reads SGDLS; CDR2 reads YYNGEE. Trimming removed 1 base from V and 4 bases from J; junction bases left unmatched: 3. CDR3 residues: CASSVLAGNYEQYF. In nucleotides, the CDR3 is TGTGCCAGCAGCGTACTAGCGGGAAATTACGAGCAGTACTTC.

In this sample, this clone turned up a few times. The chain recombines TRBV28 with TRBJ2-1, with D perhaps matching TRBD2 (6 bases). The CDR3 consists of 12 residues. Between the trimmed V and J ends, which lost 6 bases and 7 bases, there was a span of 10 bases. The V gene's germline CDR1 is MDHEN and CDR2 SYDVKM. Written as DNA, the CDR3 is TGTGCCAGCAGGTGGGACTTAAATGAGCAGTTCTTC. It codes for CASRWDLNEQFF.